Detailed here is one TCR beta chain. Antigen specificity is unknown. The data stem from a study of T cells in Graves' hyperthyroidism and ophthalmopathy. Study information: Peripheral blood was secured at the point of initial diagnosis, before any treatment.

The CDR3 regions of TCR beta were amplified from RNA transcripts. The TCR CDR3 was amplified in a first-round RT-PCR using the HTBI primer set. MiXCR, run by TCRdb on the multiplex PCR reads, gives a single entry per CDR3 protein. The sample consists of more than 500,000 distinct CDR3 sequences, about 16% of them appearing once. Points from the study as a whole: Most clonotypes that expanded in the thyroid above 0.001 also showed up in blood.

The CDR3 is 13 amino acids. The V end was cut by 8 bases, the J end by 5 bases, with 13 bases between. CDR1 is LNHDA and CDR2 is SQIVND in the germline V gene (reference sequence). Clinical Activity Scores of at least 3, NOSPECS grades of at least 4 and durations under 3 months characterized ophthalmopathy patients. Diagnoses used clinical symptoms, serum thyroxine and TRAb, thyroid ultrasound and orbital computed tomography. The clonotype originates from a woman aged 25 to 39 with Graves' ophthalmopathy. This rearrangement joins TRBV19 to TRBJ1-5; D is unresolved. The sequenced material came from blood. CDR3 amino acids: CASLGKFDQPQHF. Here the CDR3 DNA reads TGTGCCAGTTTAGGGAAGTTCGATCAGCCCCAGCATTTT.